The 23 T cell receptor beta chains given below trace back to one sample, sequenced in a study of control samples from healthy donors and cancer patients. The protocol was immunoSEQ multiplex PCR, while the TCRdb copy is restricted to in-frame clones and leaves out a portion. The table lists about 83,000 clones, 91% of them singletons, with under 20% in the top ten. Source material: blood. The origin of the receptors is a man in his forties or fifties in good health.

V is TRBV5-8 and J is TRBJ1-5; tentatively, D is TRBD1 (5 bases). The CDR3 is 15 residues long. The germline gives CDR1 SGHTS, CDR2 YDEGEE. Trimming took off 5 bases at V and 0 bases at J, with 12 bases between the two ends. CDR3 coding DNA: TGTGCCAGCAGAAAAGGGACCTATAGCAATCAGCCCCAGCATTTT. Translated, it gives CASRKGTYSNQPQHF.

In its sample, this clone was seen once. V gene TRBV7-2 combines with J gene TRBJ1-2; 8 bases match TRBD1. The junction had 5 bases not matched to a gene; V was cut back by 5 bases and J by 6 bases. The CDR3 extends over 13 amino acids. Germline V gives CDR1 SGHTA, CDR2 FQGNSA. The CDR3 sequence: CASSDRGGNGYTF. In nucleotides, the CDR3 is TGTGCCAGCAGCGACAGGGGTGGAAATGGCTACACCTTC.

The chain combines TRBV6-5 with TRBJ1-3; D may be TRBD1 (6 bases). Between the trimmed V and J ends, which lost 5 bases and 0 bases, there was a span of 11 bases. Germline V gene sequence: CDR1 MNHEY, CDR2 SVGAGI. The CDR3 consists of 15 residues. The CDR3: CASSSRTASGNTIYF. The CDR3 bases are TGTGCCAGCAGTAGCCGGACAGCCTCTGGAAACACCATATATTTT.

The J gene is TRBJ2-1, the V gene TRBV5-1; 7 bases line up with TRBD2. CDR3 size: 14 residues. V lost 4 bases and J lost 9; bases outside the gene matches: 10. Germline V gives CDR1 SGHRS, CDR2 YFSETQ. CDR3 sequence (DNA): TGCGCCAGCAGCCCGGGGGGTGAAGGTACTGAGCAGTTCTTC. Translating it yields CASSPGGEGTEQFF.

A single count supports this clone. The genes are TRBV27 and TRBJ1-5; a weak D match, TRBD1 (5 bases). V gave up 5 bases and J gave up 6 bases, with 14 bases separating them. The CDR3 spans 14 residues. Germline CDR1 reads MNHEY; CDR2 reads SMNVEV (reference sequence). The CDR3 DNA follows: TGTGCCAGCAGTCTTAAAGGGGAAAGTCAGCCCCAGCATTTT. Translating gives CASSLKGESQPQHF.

The gene calls are TRBV30 and TRBJ1-3, with D possibly matching TRBD1 (6 bases). Between the trimmed V and J ends, which lost 3 bases and 0 bases, there was a span of 12 bases. The CDR3 length is 15 residues. The germline V gene has CDR1 GTSNPN and CDR2 SVGIG (reference sequence). The CDR3 nucleotides are TGTGCCTGGAGAGCCACAGGGTCCTCTGGAAACACCATATATTTT. Its translation is CAWRATGSSGNTIYF.

The chain combines TRBV19 with TRBJ2-2; 8 bases line up with TRBD2. The CDR3 has 14 residues. V lost 4 bases and J lost 3; bases outside the gene matches: 1. CDR1 LNHDA and CDR2 SQIVND come from the germline V gene (reference sequence). CDR3 amino acids: CASSSGGYTGELFF. CDR3 DNA sequence: TGTGCCAGTAGTAGCGGGGGGTACACCGGGGAGCTGTTTTTT.

V usage is TRBV6-5 and J usage is TRBJ1-2; D is unclear. This CDR3 region has 14 residues. Germline CDR1 is MNHEY and CDR2 is SVGAGI. V lost 0 bases and J 5 bases, leaving 10 bases between the germline ends. CDR3 protein: CASSYSLGPYGYTF. CDR3 coding DNA: TGTGCCAGCAGTTACTCGTTAGGTCCTTATGGCTACACCTTC.

The V gene is TRBV25-1, the J gene TRBJ1-2, with 7 bases aligning to TRBD1. Germline V gene data show CDR1 as MGHDK and CDR2 as SYGVNS. The CDR3 runs to 15 residues. V lost 3 bases and J lost 4; bases outside the gene matches: 8. The chain's CDR3 is CASSDPTGRVYGYTF. DNA for the CDR3: TGTGCCAGCAGTGACCCGACAGGGCGCGTCTATGGCTACACCTTC.

This clone was recorded only once. The chain has TRBV4-1 and TRBJ2-3; possible D gene TRBD1, 5 bases. The CDR3 sequence is 13 residues long. Germline-derived CDR1 and CDR2 are MGHRA and YSYEKL. Trimming took 1 base from V and 5 from J, leaving 7 bases between them. Here the CDR3 DNA reads TGCGCCAGCAGCCAAGCAGGGTTAGATACGCAGTATTTT. Translation: CASSQAGLDTQYF.

The chain recombines TRBV21-1 with TRBJ2-7. TRBV21-1 is a recognized pseudogene. The length of the CDR3 is 15 residues. The CDR3 DNA follows: TGTGCCAGCAGCAGCTCCGGGACCGCCTCAGACGAGCAGTACTTC. It encodes CASSSSGTASDEQYF.

The rearrangement uses TRBV9 and TRBJ2-7, with a possible D match to TRBD1 (5 bases). Germline CDR1 reads SGDLS; CDR2 reads YYNGEE. The V gene lost 3 bases and the J gene lost 6 bases, with 10 bases spanning the gap. The CDR3 is 12 residues long. CDR3 bases: TGTGCCAGCAGCGGGGGCGGCTTCGAGCAGTACTTC. It yields the protein CASSGGGFEQYF.

The J gene is TRBJ2-5, the V gene TRBV7-8; D remains unclear. CDR1 and CDR2 from the germline V gene are SGHVS and FQNEAQ. The CDR3 is made up of 15 amino acids. Deletions cut 1 base from V and 4 bases from J, with 13 bases between. CDR3 bases: TGTGCCAGCAGCTTAGTGGCAGCGTACGCAGAGACCCAGTACTTC. Its protein product is CASSLVAAYAETQYF.

The genes are TRBV5-1 and TRBJ1-1; D not resolved. Germline values: CDR1 SGHRS, CDR2 YFSETQ. V lost 0 bases, J lost 5 bases, and 2 bases lay in between. The CDR3 has 11 amino acids. CDR3 nucleotides: TGCGCCAGCAGCTTGGGAACTGAAGCTTTCTTT. Its protein is CASSLGTEAFF.

The CDR3 spells CASSPLTENTEAFF. The CDR3 nucleotides read TGTGCCAGCAGTCCCCTTACAGAGAACACTGAAGCTTTCTTT. The rearrangement joins TRBV6-6 to TRBJ1-1; D is unclear. Trimming pared 5 bases from V and 1 base from J, leaving 11 bases between. Germline V gene lookup returns CDR1 MNHNY and CDR2 SVGAGI (reference sequence). This CDR3 has 14 amino acids.

The chain links TRBV7-9 to TRBJ1-1; D possibly corresponds to TRBD1 (6 bases). CDR1 and CDR2 (germline): SEHNR, FQNEAQ (reference sequence). CDR3 length: 11 residues. The ends were cut back, 8 bases at V and 7 bases at J, with 11 bases in the middle. CDR3 sequence reads: CASASGVEAFF. CDR3 DNA: TGTGCCAGCGCTTCAGGGGTTGAAGCTTTCTTT.

The gene calls are TRBV7-9 and TRBJ2-3; D ambiguous. Deletions cut 4 bases from V and 2 bases from J, with 13 bases between. The CDR3 runs 15 residues. Germline CDR1 reads SEHNR; CDR2 reads FQNEAQ (reference sequence). In DNA, the CDR3 is TGTGCCAGCAGCTCCGGAGTCACCGACACAGATACGCAGTATTTT. Translation: CASSSGVTDTDTQYF.

The genes are TRBV5-1 and TRBJ1-2, with TRBD1 identical over 7 bases. Germline V gives CDR1 SGHRS, CDR2 YFSETQ. The CDR3 totals 14 residues. The junction had 6 bases not matched to a gene; V was cut back by 0 bases and J by 7 bases. This chain's CDR3 is CASSLVGGVSGYTF. CDR3 nucleotides: TGCGCCAGCAGCTTGGTAGGGGGCGTCTCTGGCTACACCTTC.

The chain employs TRBV19 and TRBJ2-5, with 7 bases matching TRBD1. Germline V CDR1 and CDR2: LNHDA, SQIVND (reference sequence). J gave up 7 bases and V 6 bases, and 11 bases lay outside the gene matches. The CDR3 totals 14 residues. CDR3 in DNA: TGTGCCAGTAGCCGACAGGGCGGCGTAGGGACCCAGTACTTC. Translation gives CASSRQGGVGTQYF. Full variable domain (missing parts from reference TRBV19 and TRBJ2-5): DGGITQSPKYLFRKEGQNVTLSCEQNLNHDAMYWYRQDPGQGLRLIYYSQIVNDFQKGDIAEGYSVSREKKESFPLTVTSAQKNPTAFYLCASSRQGGVGTQYFGPGTRLLVL.

The rearrangement uses TRBV6-5 and TRBJ2-7; no definite D call. Between the trimmed V and J ends, which lost 0 bases and 2 bases, there was a span of 5 bases. CDR3 length: 13 residues. The germline V gene has CDR1 MNHEY and CDR2 SVGAGI. The CDR3 sequence: CASSYSGTYEQYF. The CDR3 nucleotides read TGTGCCAGCAGTTACTCGGGGACCTACGAGCAGTACTTC.

This clone was observed once. The CDR3 loop is CASRRDSNQPQHF. The CDR3 DNA reads TGTGCCAGCAGAAGGGATAGCAATCAGCCCCAGCATTTT. This chain joins TRBV6-5 and TRBJ1-5; D uncertain. The V end lost 6 bases, the J end lost 0 bases, and 6 bases lay between the germline ends. Per the germline V gene, CDR1 is MNHEY and CDR2 is SVGAGI. The CDR3 spans 13 residues.

This clone showed up just a few times. The chain has TRBV11-2 and TRBJ1-2, with no clear D. Germline loops: CDR1 SGHAT, CDR2 FQNNGV. This CDR3 spans 13 amino acids. The V and J ends lost 3 bases and 7 bases respectively, with 12 bases between them. The CDR3 sequence: CASSFAGEGGYTF. The CDR3 DNA sequence: TGTGCCAGCAGCTTCGCAGGAGAGGGTGGCTACACCTTC.

V usage is TRBV29-1 and J usage is TRBJ1-2; 7 bases align to TRBD1. J gave up 4 bases and V 5 bases, and 10 bases lay outside the gene matches. The CDR3 totals 14 residues. Germline V lookup: CDR1 SQVTM, CDR2 ANQGSEA. The CDR3 here is CSVTGTEEAYGYTF. DNA of the CDR3: TGCAGCGTTACGGGGACAGAAGAAGCCTATGGCTACACCTTC. Drawing the rest from reference TRBV29-1 and TRBJ1-2, the complete variable domain is SAVISQKPSRDICQRGTSLTIQCQVDSQVTMMFWYRQQPGQSLTLIATANQGSEATYESGFVIDKFPISRPNLTFSTLTVSNMSPEDSSIYLCSVTGTEEAYGYTFGSGTRLTVV.